This T cell receptor (beta chain) was captured by sequencing in a study of T cell repertoires in cytomegalovirus infection. In the study overall: Signatures in public TCR beta sequences pointed to both CMV infection and matching HLA type.

Findings of the study overall: HLA-C-restricted CMV-specific TCR beta clonotypes were dominant in the ex vivo response.

In regard to this clonotype: Its antigen is still unknown.

TCRdb itself ran the reads through MiXCR, one entry per CDR3 protein. The sample has 200,000 to 250,000 distinct CDR3 sequences; under 25% are singletons. CDR1 and CDR2 (germline): SNHLY, FYNNEI. CDR3 length: 17 amino acids. Trimming removed 1 base at V and 7 bases at J, with 19 bases between. The sample comprised CD8+ T cells from PBMCs. This sequence originates from a human donor in good health (CMV status not recorded). Some clones in this sample may be carry-over from other donors' samples. The chain is built from TRBV2 and TRBJ1-4, with a possible D match to TRBD1 (6 bases). DNA of the CDR3: TGTGCCAGCAGTGAAGATTTTGGGGGCAGGGAAGTTGAAAAACTGTTTTTT. This gives the protein CASSEDFGGREVEKLFF.